The clone carrying this TCR beta chain was detected a few times. Its matching antigen is unknown. The sample belongs to a study of T cells in lung cancer brain metastases. Turning to the study itself: Tobacco use history was present in about 85% of the roughly 20 patients, median roughly 40 pack-years. Most patients, about 90% of the roughly 20, got no therapy between primary and metastasis resection.

The method was immunoSEQ multiplex PCR; TCRdb's version includes in-frame clones alone and lacks a portion of them. The table records roughly 1,500 clones, 80% to 90% of them present only once. Study-wide results and caveats: DNA fragmentation in FFPE samples may have prevented full retrieval of the infiltrating T cell repertoire.

CDR3 length: 15 amino acids. From germline, CDR1 is SQVTM and CDR2 ANQGSEA. V dropped 5 bases and J dropped 4; count of bases not matched to a gene: 8. The chain combines TRBV29-1 with TRBJ2-2; 9 nucleotides align to TRBD2. This receptor was identified in a woman in her forties or fifties with non-small cell lung cancer that had spread to the brain. The sample consisted of tumor tissue from a brain metastasis. CDR3 loop: CSVLSGSYGTGELFF. The CDR3 nucleotides read TGCAGCGTTCTTAGCGGGAGTTATGGCACCGGGGAGCTGTTTTTT.